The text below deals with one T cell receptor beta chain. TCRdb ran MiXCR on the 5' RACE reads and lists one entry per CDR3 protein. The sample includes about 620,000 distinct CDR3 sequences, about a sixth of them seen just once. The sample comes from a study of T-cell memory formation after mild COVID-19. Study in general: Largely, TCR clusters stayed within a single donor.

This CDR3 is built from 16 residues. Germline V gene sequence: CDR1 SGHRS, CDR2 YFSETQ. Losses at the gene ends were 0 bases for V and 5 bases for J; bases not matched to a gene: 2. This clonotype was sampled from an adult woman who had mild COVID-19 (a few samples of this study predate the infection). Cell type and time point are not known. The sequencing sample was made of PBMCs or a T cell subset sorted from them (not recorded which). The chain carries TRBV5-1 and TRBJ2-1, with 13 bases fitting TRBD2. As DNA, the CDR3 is TGCGCCAGCAGCTTGGAGGGGACTAGCGGGAACAATGAGCAGTTCTTC. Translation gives CASSLEGTSGNNEQFF.